The rows below give T cell receptor beta chains drawn from one sample of a study of blood T cells in healthy people across ages. TCRdb re-called the 5' RACE reads with MiXCR, one entry per CDR3 protein. The sample has nearly 800,000 distinct CDR3 sequences, 20% to 25% seen once. The data also belong to a second study, concerning T cells of mothers and their children.

Sequenced: blood. Receptors were obtained from a boy younger than 18 in good health. Each CDR3 is given with its conserved first and last residue. D genes are given only for firm matches. Some rows mark clone size as missing; the rest say once, few, many or name a class of expanded clone.

abundance: few
d_gene: .
j_gene: TRBJ2-2
v_gene: TRBV20-1
CDR3nt: TGCAGTGCTAGAACAGGTCTTAACACCGGGGAGCTGTTTTTT
CDR3aa: CSARTGLNTGELFF

abundance: .
d_gene: .
j_gene: TRBJ1-4
v_gene: TRBV28
CDR3nt: TGTGCCAGCAGTTTAAGGGGGGCGCGTGAAAAACTGTTTTTT
CDR3aa: CASSLRGAREKLFF

abundance: .
d_gene: TRBD2
j_gene: TRBJ2-1
v_gene: TRBV11-2
CDR3nt: TGTGCCAGCAGTCTAGCGGGAGCCTTACTAATCTCCTACAATGAGCAGTTCTTC
CDR3aa: CASSLAGALLISYNEQFF

abundance: .
d_gene: .
j_gene: TRBJ1-1
v_gene: TRBV12-3/TRBV12-4
CDR3nt: TGTGCCAGCAGCATGAGGTCAGGAACCATGAACACTGAAGCTTTCTTT
CDR3aa: CASSMRSGTMNTEAFF

abundance: .
d_gene: .
j_gene: TRBJ2-6
v_gene: TRBV5-1
CDR3nt: TGCGCCAGCAGCTTGCCCCCTAGCTCTGGGGCCAACGTCCTGACTTTC
CDR3aa: CASSLPPSSGANVLTF

abundance: .
d_gene: .
j_gene: TRBJ2-2
v_gene: TRBV28
CDR3nt: TGTGCCAGCAGTTTATCTATTTACACCGGGGAGCTGTTTTTT
CDR3aa: CASSLSIYTGELFF

abundance: .
d_gene: TRBD1
j_gene: TRBJ2-7
v_gene: TRBV20-1
CDR3nt: TGCAGTGCTGGGAGCCGGGACAGGGGGCTTTTCGAGCAGTACTTC
CDR3aa: CSAGSRDRGLFEQYF

abundance: few
d_gene: .
j_gene: TRBJ1-6
v_gene: TRBV5-1
CDR3nt: TGCGCCAGCAGCTTGGACGGGACAACTTATAATTCACCCCTCCACTTT
CDR3aa: CASSLDGTTYNSPLHF

abundance: few
d_gene: TRBD1
j_gene: TRBJ1-3
v_gene: TRBV27
CDR3nt: TGTGCCAGCGGTCACAGGGGGCCAGACTCTGGAAACACCATATATTTT
CDR3aa: CASGHRGPDSGNTIYF

abundance: .
d_gene: .
j_gene: TRBJ2-5
v_gene: TRBV28
CDR3nt: TGTGCCAGCAGTTTCCTAACCGGGACGTCACCCCAAGAGACCCAGTACTTC
CDR3aa: CASSFLTGTSPQETQYF

abundance: .
d_gene: .
j_gene: TRBJ2-1
v_gene: TRBV20-1
CDR3nt: TGCAGTGCTCCGGGTCCTTCCTACAATGAGCAGTTCTTC
CDR3aa: CSAPGPSYNEQFF

abundance: .
d_gene: .
j_gene: TRBJ1-4
v_gene: TRBV10-3
CDR3nt: TGTGCCATCAGTGATAATCAGGGCTATGAAAAACTGTTTTTT
CDR3aa: CAISDNQGYEKLFF

abundance: .
d_gene: .
j_gene: TRBJ2-1
v_gene: TRBV6-2/TRBV6-3
CDR3nt: TGTGCCAGCAGTTATTCGGAGGGTACTGAGCAGTTCTTC
CDR3aa: CASSYSEGTEQFF

abundance: once
d_gene: .
j_gene: TRBJ1-1
v_gene: TRBV29-1
CDR3nt: TGCAGCGTTAGGAAGGACACTGAAGCTTTCTTT
CDR3aa: CSVRKDTEAFF

abundance: few
d_gene: .
j_gene: TRBJ1-1
v_gene: TRBV15
CDR3nt: TGCGCCACCAGCAGACAAACAGTGAACACTGAAGCTTTCTTT
CDR3aa: CATSRQTVNTEAFF

abundance: few
d_gene: TRBD1
j_gene: TRBJ1-6
v_gene: TRBV4-1
CDR3nt: TGCGCCAGCACGTTTCGGACAGGGTCTTATTCACCCCTCCACTTT
CDR3aa: CASTFRTGSYSPLHF

abundance: few
d_gene: .
j_gene: TRBJ2-3
v_gene: TRBV12-3/TRBV12-4
CDR3nt: TGTGCCAGCACCTATGTGGGGTCCTACACAGATACGCAGTATTTT
CDR3aa: CASTYVGSYTDTQYF

abundance: .
d_gene: .
j_gene: TRBJ2-1
v_gene: TRBV4-3
CDR3nt: TGCGCCAGCAGCCAAGATAACAGCTACCCCTACAATGAGCAGTTCTTC
CDR3aa: CASSQDNSYPYNEQFF

abundance: .
d_gene: .
j_gene: TRBJ2-1
v_gene: TRBV4-1
CDR3nt: TGCGCCAGCAGCCAAGGAGAGGTTTTGGGCAATGAGCAGTTCTTC
CDR3aa: CASSQGEVLGNEQFF

abundance: .
d_gene: .
j_gene: TRBJ1-1
v_gene: TRBV4-3
CDR3nt: TGCGCCAGCAGCCATGGGGCGCAGGCCGTCCCGGACATGAACACTGAAGCTTTCTTT
CDR3aa: CASSHGAQAVPDMNTEAFF

abundance: .
d_gene: .
j_gene: TRBJ2-7
v_gene: TRBV29-1
CDR3nt: TGCAGCGCATCCCCGACAGCCGCCTCCTACGAGCAGTACTTC
CDR3aa: CSASPTAASYEQYF

abundance: few
d_gene: .
j_gene: TRBJ2-7
v_gene: TRBV3-1
CDR3nt: TGTGCCAGCAGCCCAGCCCGGACAGCGGCCTACGAGCAGTACTTC
CDR3aa: CASSPARTAAYEQYF

abundance: .
d_gene: .
j_gene: TRBJ2-5
v_gene: TRBV9
CDR3nt: TGTGCCAGCAGCGGGGGGACGGCGAAGCAGGAGACCCAGTACTTC
CDR3aa: CASSGGTAKQETQYF

abundance: .
d_gene: .
j_gene: TRBJ1-3
v_gene: TRBV20-1
CDR3nt: TGCAGTGCTAGAGATCTAGGGAGGTTCTCTGGAAACACCATATATTTT
CDR3aa: CSARDLGRFSGNTIYF

abundance: .
d_gene: .
j_gene: TRBJ1-4
v_gene: TRBV5-5
CDR3nt: TGTGCCAGCGGGAAGAGCCGGGAAAAACTGTTTTTT
CDR3aa: CASGKSREKLFF

abundance: few
d_gene: .
j_gene: TRBJ1-4
v_gene: TRBV27
CDR3nt: TGTGCCAGCAGTTTAGGGCGGGATGAAAAACTGTTTTTT
CDR3aa: CASSLGRDEKLFF

abundance: many
d_gene: TRBD1
j_gene: TRBJ1-6
v_gene: TRBV5-1
CDR3nt: TGCGCCAGCAGCCCGACAGGGGCCAATTCACCCCTCCACTTT
CDR3aa: CASSPTGANSPLHF

abundance: many
d_gene: .
j_gene: TRBJ1-1
v_gene: TRBV10-3
CDR3nt: TGTGCCATCAGTGAGTCGGGCGTGGAAGCTTTCTTT
CDR3aa: CAISESGVEAFF

abundance: few
d_gene: .
j_gene: TRBJ1-2
v_gene: TRBV9
CDR3nt: TGTGCCAGCAGCGTAGGGTCGTGGGTCGGCTACACCTTC
CDR3aa: CASSVGSWVGYTF

abundance: few
d_gene: .
j_gene: TRBJ1-1
v_gene: TRBV29-1
CDR3nt: TGCAGCGTTGCGGCCCAGGGATACACTGAAGCTTTCTTT
CDR3aa: CSVAAQGYTEAFF

abundance: .
d_gene: .
j_gene: TRBJ2-3
v_gene: TRBV4-3
CDR3nt: TGCGCCAGCAGCCAAGATGTCATCGGGGGGCTCAGCACAGATACGCAGTATTTT
CDR3aa: CASSQDVIGGLSTDTQYF

abundance: few
d_gene: .
j_gene: TRBJ1-3
v_gene: TRBV7-9
CDR3nt: TGTGCCAGCAGCTTAAGTGTCGACGGTGGAAACACCATATATTTT
CDR3aa: CASSLSVDGGNTIYF

abundance: .
d_gene: TRBD1
j_gene: TRBJ2-3
v_gene: TRBV24-1
CDR3nt: TGTGCCACCAGTGGGACAGGGACAGATACGCAGTATTTT
CDR3aa: CATSGTGTDTQYF

abundance: few
d_gene: TRBD2
j_gene: TRBJ2-1
v_gene: TRBV20-1
CDR3nt: TGCAGTGCTAGAGACCCCGGGACTAGCGGGAGGAACTCCTACAATGAGCAGTTCTTC
CDR3aa: CSARDPGTSGRNSYNEQFF

abundance: few
d_gene: TRBD1
j_gene: TRBJ2-5
v_gene: TRBV5-1
CDR3nt: TGCGCCAGCAGCCGAAGCCGGGACAGGGGCGAGACCCAGTACTTC
CDR3aa: CASSRSRDRGETQYF

abundance: .
d_gene: TRBD2
j_gene: TRBJ2-5
v_gene: TRBV7-2
CDR3nt: TGTGCCAGCAGCTCTTACCTAGCGGGGGGTCATGGGCCGTTCTTC
CDR3aa: CASSSYLAGGHGPFF

abundance: once
d_gene: .
j_gene: TRBJ2-5
v_gene: TRBV2
CDR3nt: TGTGCCAGCAGTGAAGCCCGGGACTATCCCAGGGGTCAGTACTTC
CDR3aa: CASSEARDYPRGQYF

abundance: few
d_gene: .
j_gene: TRBJ1-5
v_gene: TRBV12-3/TRBV12-4
CDR3nt: TGTGCCAGCAGTGTAACAGGGAATAGCAATCAGCCCCAGCATTTT
CDR3aa: CASSVTGNSNQPQHF

abundance: few
d_gene: .
j_gene: TRBJ1-1
v_gene: TRBV6-5
CDR3nt: TGTGCCAGCAGTTACTCACACGGAAACACTGAAGCTTTCTTT
CDR3aa: CASSYSHGNTEAFF

abundance: .
d_gene: .
j_gene: TRBJ2-3
v_gene: TRBV15
CDR3nt: TGTGCCACCAGTCTTTCCCGGGATACGCAGTATTTT
CDR3aa: CATSLSRDTQYF

abundance: .
d_gene: TRBD1
j_gene: TRBJ1-1
v_gene: TRBV12-3/TRBV12-4
CDR3nt: TGTGCCAGCAGTCCCGGGACAGGGGGCGCCGGAAACACTGAAGCTTTCTTT
CDR3aa: CASSPGTGGAGNTEAFF

abundance: .
d_gene: TRBD2
j_gene: TRBJ2-1
v_gene: TRBV29-1
CDR3nt: TGCAGCGTCTCCAAACGACTAGCGGGGGGCCCCCATGAGCAGTTCTTC
CDR3aa: CSVSKRLAGGPHEQFF

abundance: .
d_gene: .
j_gene: TRBJ1-1
v_gene: TRBV13
CDR3nt: TGTGCCAGCAGCTTAGTGACTTGGACCGAAGCTTTCTTT
CDR3aa: CASSLVTWTEAFF

abundance: .
d_gene: .
j_gene: TRBJ1-1
v_gene: TRBV2
CDR3nt: TGTGCCAGCAGTGATCCAGGGAGCACTGAAGCTTTCTTT
CDR3aa: CASSDPGSTEAFF

abundance: few
d_gene: .
j_gene: TRBJ1-1
v_gene: TRBV12-3/TRBV12-4
CDR3nt: TGTGCCAGCAGTCCCGCAACGAACACTGAAGCTTTCTTT
CDR3aa: CASSPATNTEAFF

abundance: few
d_gene: .
j_gene: TRBJ2-3
v_gene: TRBV6-5
CDR3nt: TGTGCCAGCAGTTCGTCATTACGGGCCAGGGGCACAGATACGCAGTATTTT
CDR3aa: CASSSSLRARGTDTQYF

abundance: .
d_gene: .
j_gene: TRBJ2-3
v_gene: TRBV4-3
CDR3nt: TGCGCCAGCAGCCCAAATACAGGTCTCACAGATACGCAGTATTTT
CDR3aa: CASSPNTGLTDTQYF

abundance: .
d_gene: .
j_gene: TRBJ2-1
v_gene: TRBV14
CDR3nt: TGTGCCAGCAGCCAAGATTTGTTTATGAGGGACATTCAGAATGAGCAGTTCTTC
CDR3aa: CASSQDLFMRDIQNEQFF

abundance: few
d_gene: .
j_gene: TRBJ2-1
v_gene: TRBV27
CDR3nt: TGTGCCAGCAGTTTTTTGAGCGGCCAGTACAATGAGCAGTTCTTC
CDR3aa: CASSFLSGQYNEQFF

abundance: few
d_gene: .
j_gene: TRBJ2-5
v_gene: TRBV7-9
CDR3nt: TGTGCCAGCAGCTCTGACAAAGAGACCCAGTACTTC
CDR3aa: CASSSDKETQYF